Shown below are 28 T cell receptor beta chains from a single sample sequenced in a study of long-term antiretroviral therapy in people with HIV. Survey-level immunoSEQ v3.0 assays were run. TCRdb's table, derived via immunoSEQ multiplex PCR, lists solely in-frame clones and lacks some. The sample includes 40,000 to 50,000 clones, approximately 94% of them seen just once. The sample in question was unsorted PBMCs, obtained 9 to 9.5 years after starting antiretroviral therapy. Receptor source: a man aged 25-45 years with HIV.

The CDR3 bases are TGTGCCAGCAGTTACCCGCAGGGAACTGAGCAGTTCTTC. Protein product: CASSYPQGTEQFF. The chain carries TRBV6-5 and TRBJ2-1; the D gene is possibly TRBD1 (5 bases). The CDR3 has 13 amino acids. CDR1 and CDR2 from the germline V gene are MNHEY and SVGAGI. V was cut by 2 bases and J by 9 bases, with 11 bases left in between.

The chain couples TRBV4-1 to TRBJ1-3, with 8 bases that match TRBD1. The V and J ends lost 0 bases and 5 bases, in that order; junction bases with no gene match: 3. The CDR3 extends over 15 amino acids. Germline V gives CDR1 MGHRA, CDR2 YSYEKL. CDR3 region: CASSQEWTGRNTIYF. In DNA, the CDR3 is TGCGCCAGCAGCCAAGAGTGGACAGGGAGAAACACCATATATTTT.

V and J are TRBV5-6 and TRBJ2-5; 10 bases map to TRBD2. The CDR3 sequence is 14 residues long. V gave up 3 bases and J gave up 5 bases; unmatched junction bases: 4. In germline, CDR1 is SGHDT, CDR2 YYEEEE. The CDR3 coding sequence is TGTGCCAGCAGCTCGCCGACTAGCGGGGAGACCCAGTACTTC. Translation gives CASSSPTSGETQYF.

The chain recombines TRBV28 with TRBJ2-3; 7 nucleotides agree with TRBD1. Germline trimming cut 6 bases from V and 0 bases from J; bases unmatched to any gene: 6. Germline CDR1 reads MDHEN; CDR2 reads SYDVKM. This CDR3 is built from 15 residues. CDR3 amino acids: CASRHGTDSTDTQYF. The CDR3 nucleotides are TGTGCCAGCAGACATGGGACAGATAGCACAGATACGCAGTATTTT.

The gene calls are TRBV2 and TRBJ1-3, with unresolved D. Between the trimmed V and J ends, which lost 0 bases and 6 bases, there was a span of 9 bases. Per germline, CDR1 SNHLY and CDR2 FYNNEI. The CDR3 extends over 14 amino acids. In DNA, the CDR3 is TGTGCCAGCAGTGAAGCGCGTCAGGAAAACACCATATATTTT. Encoded protein: CASSEARQENTIYF.

The chain uses TRBV7-9 and TRBJ2-7; TRBD2 matches at 10 bases. With 5 bases clipped from V and 2 bases from J, the junction kept 3 bases outside the gene matches. CDR3 length: 14 amino acids. The germline V gene encodes CDR1 SEHNR and CDR2 FQNEAQ (reference sequence). As DNA, the CDR3 is TGTGCCAGCAGCGTTAGCGGGGGGCCCTACGAGCAGTACGTC. This sequence encodes CASSVSGGPYEQYV.

The table lists this clone with a few counts. The V and J genes are TRBV28 and TRBJ1-6; TRBD1 agrees at 8 bases. The CDR3 contains 19 residues. V lost 6 bases to trimming and J lost 4 bases; unmatched junction nucleotides: 17. Germline-derived CDR1 and CDR2 are MDHEN and SYDVKM. This CDR3 reads CASRSPSRKTGAYNSPLHF. Here the CDR3 DNA reads TGTGCCAGCAGATCTCCTTCCAGGAAGACAGGGGCTTATAATTCACCCCTCCACTTT.

The chain links TRBV7-6 to TRBJ2-7, with no clear D. Trimming took off 4 bases at V and 5 bases at J, with 15 bases between the two ends. The germline V gene encodes CDR1 SGHVS and CDR2 FNYEAQ. CDR3 length equals 14 residues. In DNA, the CDR3 is TGTGCCAGCAGCTACTCCCTCGCAGGAAACGAGCAGTACTTC. Translated, it gives CASSYSLAGNEQYF.

The chain combines TRBV9 with TRBJ1-3; D ambiguous. CDR3 length: 12 residues. Trimming stripped 0 bases from V and 4 bases from J, with 2 bases between. Germline CDR1 and CDR2: SGDLS and YYNGEE. CDR3 sequence reads: CASSVAGNTIYF. CDR3 DNA: TGTGCCAGCAGCGTAGCCGGAAACACCATATATTTT.

This chain links TRBV13 with TRBJ1-4; D perhaps matches TRBD1 (6 bases). Germline CDR1 reads PRHDT; CDR2 reads FYEKMQ (reference sequence). The CDR3 totals 15 residues. V was cut by 1 base and J by 2 bases, with 8 bases left in between. The CDR3 region has the DNA TGTGCCAGCAGCTTAGCTAGGGGGACTAATGAAAAACTGTTTTTT. Translated: CASSLARGTNEKLFF.

The chain uses TRBV19 and TRBJ1-2, with D perhaps matching TRBD1 (6 bases). This CDR3 comprises 15 residues. V was shortened by 4 bases and J by 0 bases, with 12 bases between the two germline ends. From germline, CDR1 is LNHDA and CDR2 SQIVND (reference sequence). CDR3 region: CASSRAGETNYGYTF. CDR3 sequence (DNA): TGTGCCAGTAGTAGGGCAGGGGAAACTAACTATGGCTACACCTTC.

This chain connects TRBV27 to TRBJ1-1; unclear D gene. The V gene lost 5 bases and the J gene lost 0 bases, with 16 bases spanning the gap. Germline assignment: CDR1 MNHEY and CDR2 SMNVEV (reference sequence). The CDR3 spans 16 residues. CDR3 coding DNA: TGTGCCAGCAGTCGTAGCGTAGGACTAATGAACACTGAAGCTTTCTTT. The encoded protein is CASSRSVGLMNTEAFF.

This clone has just a few counts. V and J are TRBV5-1 and TRBJ2-7; 7 bases are a match to TRBD2. This CDR3 is 16 amino acids long. After removal of 0 bases from V and 2 bases from J, the junction contained 8 bases not matched to a gene. CDR1 is SGHRS and CDR2 is YFSETQ in the germline V gene. In DNA form, the CDR3 reads TGCGCCAGCAGCTTGGTTCCCGGGGAGGGTCCCTACGAGCAGTACGTC. This encodes CASSLVPGEGPYEQYV.

The J gene is TRBJ1-1, the V gene TRBV4-1; D gene ambiguous. V lost 1 base to trimming and J lost 13 bases, with 16 bases between them. The CDR3 length is 13 residues. CDR1 and CDR2 from the germline V gene are MGHRA and YSYEKL. The CDR3 protein is CASSQGEAPRVFF. The CDR3 DNA is TGCGCCAGCAGCCAAGGGGAGGCCCCCCGCGTTTTCTTT.

CDR3: CATSGGTGELFF. In DNA form, the CDR3 reads TGTGCCACCTCGGGGGGCACCGGGGAGCTGTTTTTT. The chain joins TRBV13 to TRBJ2-2, with TRBD2 matching 7 bases. This CDR3 region has 12 residues. Germline-derived CDR1 and CDR2 are PRHDT and FYEKMQ (reference sequence). The V and J ends lost 10 bases and 4 bases, in that order; junction bases with no gene match: 3.

The chain couples TRBV10-3 to TRBJ1-6; D remains ambiguous. V lost 3 bases to trimming and J lost 8 bases, with 8 bases between them. Germline CDR1 ENHRY, CDR2 SYGVKD. The CDR3 runs 13 residues. CDR3 nucleotide sequence: TGTGCCATCAGTGATGCCCCCGATTCACCCCTCCACTTT. It specifies CAISDAPDSPLHF.

Here the CDR3 reads CASRSRIGRISGNTIYF. The CDR3 DNA reads as TGTGCCAGCAGAAGCCGAATAGGACGGATCTCTGGAAACACCATATATTTT. The chain recombines TRBV5-6 with TRBJ1-3; D not certain. Per germline, CDR1 SGHDT and CDR2 YYEEEE. Trimming took off 5 bases at V and 0 bases at J, with 18 bases between the two ends. The CDR3 totals 17 residues.

The CDR3 DNA follows: TGTGCCAGCAGCTTCGGTGGGACCCAGTACTTC. Translated, it gives CASSFGGTQYF. The chain combines TRBV7-2 with TRBJ2-5; D not resolved. Germline-derived CDR1 and CDR2 are SGHTA and FQGNSA. V lost 3 bases to trimming and J lost 7 bases, with 6 bases between them. This CDR3 comprises 11 residues.

This clone has just one count. The chain couples TRBV6-6 to TRBJ2-7; D is uncertain. Germline lookup yields CDR1 MNHNY and CDR2 SVGAGI (reference sequence). Trimming stripped 0 bases from V and 3 bases from J, with 6 bases between. CDR3 size: 13 residues. The CDR3 sequence: CASSYSRFYEQYF. CDR3 coding DNA: TGTGCCAGCAGTTACTCGAGATTCTACGAGCAGTACTTC.

The V and J genes are TRBV11-2 and TRBJ2-2; D might be TRBD1 or TRBD2, each matching 6 bases. The germline CDR1 and CDR2 sequences are SGHAT and FQNNGV. Trimming cost V 7 bases and J 4 bases, with 22 bases left between them. The CDR3 loop spans 17 amino acids. The CDR3 sequence: CASTPIQGTGFTGELFF. In DNA form, the CDR3 reads TGTGCCAGCACCCCTATCCAGGGGACTGGTTTCACCGGGGAGCTGTTTTTT.

V gene TRBV28 combines with J gene TRBJ1-2; D is ambiguous. CDR3 size: 15 residues. Germline lookup yields CDR1 MDHEN and CDR2 SYDVKM. V was cut by 7 bases and J by 5 bases, with 20 bases left in between. As DNA, the CDR3 is TGTGCCAGCACAGCCCGCTTTGAGGGCTTTTATGGCTACACCTTC. Protein: CASTARFEGFYGYTF.

The V gene is TRBV2, the J gene TRBJ1-2, with D possibly being TRBD1 (6 bases). The CDR3 spans 15 residues. The germline V gene encodes CDR1 SNHLY and CDR2 FYNNEI. The germline V and J ends were trimmed by 0 bases and 5 bases, with 13 bases remaining between them. CDR3 sequence reads: CASSEALGGAYGYTF. In DNA form, the CDR3 reads TGTGCCAGCAGTGAAGCGCTGGGGGGCGCGTATGGCTACACCTTC.

The table lists this clone with a count of one. The chain employs TRBV2 and TRBJ2-3, with TRBD2 identical over 7 bases. This CDR3 has 14 amino acids. Germline CDR1 is SNHLY and CDR2 is FYNNEI. After removal of 6 bases from V and 6 bases from J, the junction contained 9 bases not matched to a gene. The CDR3 region is CASRRASGRDTQYF. The CDR3 region has the DNA TGTGCCAGCAGAAGGGCTAGCGGACGTGATACGCAGTATTTT. Drawing the rest from reference TRBV2 and TRBJ2-3, the complete variable domain is EPEVTQTPSHQVTQMGQEVILRCVPISNHLYFYWYRQILGQKVEFLVSFYNNEISEKSEIFDDQFSVERPDGSNFTLKIRSTKLEDSAMYFCASRRASGRDTQYFGPGTRLTVL.

The chain carries TRBV6-4 and TRBJ1-6; D not certain. Trimming took 2 bases from V and 6 from J, leaving 5 bases between them. Germline values: CDR1 MRHNA, CDR2 SNTAGT. The CDR3 totals 13 residues. The CDR3 loop reads CASSDVVNSPLHF. In nucleotides, the CDR3 is TGTGCCAGCAGTGACGTGGTTAATTCACCCCTCCACTTT.

The chain uses TRBV6-5 and TRBJ2-2; weak D call: TRBD2 (5 bases). The CDR3 has 15 amino acids. V was pared by 10 bases and J by 2 bases, with 17 bases between. From germline, CDR1 is MNHEY and CDR2 SVGAGI. DNA for the CDR3: TGTGCCACCCGACGCGGGCAGGTCAACACCGGGGAGCTGTTTTTT. It codes for CATRRGQVNTGELFF.

The genes are TRBV7-3 and TRBJ2-3; TRBD2 matches at 9 bases. Germline V CDR1 and CDR2: SGHTA, FQGTGA. After removal of 2 bases from V and 0 bases from J, the junction contained 3 bases not matched to a gene. The CDR3 is 16 residues long. The CDR3 DNA reads TGTGCCAGCAGCTTATTGCGGGGGGGAAGCACAGATACGCAGTATTTT. Translation gives CASSLLRGGSTDTQYF.

This clone appeared a single time. J is TRBJ1-3 and V is TRBV29-1; 8 bases align to TRBD1. The CDR3 has 13 residues. Losses at the gene ends were 0 bases for V and 5 bases for J; bases not matched to a gene: 0. Germline V lookup: CDR1 SQVTM, CDR2 ANQGSEA. CDR3 coding DNA: TGCAGCGTTGAAGACAGGGGGCGAAACACCATATATTTT. Its translation is CSVEDRGRNTIYF.

The rearrangement uses TRBV28 and TRBJ2-2, with TRBD2 matching 7 bases. CDR3 length: 14 amino acids. CDR1 MDHEN and CDR2 SYDVKM come from the germline V gene. The V and J ends lost 6 bases and 6 bases, in that order; junction bases with no gene match: 7. CDR3 region: CASSFFTSAGELFF. CDR3 bases: TGTGCCAGCAGCTTTTTTACTAGCGCCGGGGAGCTGTTTTTT.